These T cell receptor beta chains were read from a single sample in a study of OX40 agonist ivuxolimab in advanced cancers. The assay was immunoSEQ multiplex PCR, and TCRdb's table has in-frame clones only and misses some. The sample comprises some 130,000 clones, over 75% of which are singletons, and about 1% rests with the top ten. This specimen consisted of CD4+ or CD8+ T cells sorted from blood, obtained in a trial of the OX40 agonist ivuxolimab. Every receptor here comes from an adult with an advanced solid tumor such as melanoma, head and neck, liver or kidney cancer. CDR3s include the opening cysteine and the closing phenylalanine or tryptophan. D genes are given only for firm matches. Size is omitted from some rows. Given values are once, few, many or a class for expanded clones.

. TRBJ1-2 TRBV9 once TGTGCCAGCAGCGCCCCCGTGGGGGGGCCAGATGGCTACACCTTC CASSAPVGGPDGYTF
. TRBJ2-1 TRBV27 . TGTGCCAGCAGTTTTCGGACGGGAACTCCGTACAATGAGCAGTTCTTC CASSFRTGTPYNEQFF
TRBD2 TRBJ2-1 TRBV19 . TGTGCCAGTTCTAGCGGGAGACCCTACAATGAGCAGTTCTTC CASSSGRPYNEQFF
. TRBJ2-3 TRBV27 . TGTGCCAGCAGTCCGTCGACGACTCACACAGATACGCAGTATTTT CASSPSTTHTDTQYF
. TRBJ1-4 TRBV5-1 . TGCGCCGGCAGCTTGTCGGAACCAACTAATGAAAAACTGTTTTTT CAGSLSEPTNEKLFF
. TRBJ2-5 TRBV28 . TGTGCCAGCAGTTCGGGCTTCAGGGGGGGGCCAGACTTC CASSSGFRGGPDF
. TRBJ1-1 TRBV11-3 . TGTGCCAGCAGCCACCCTCCCGGAGAAGCTTTCTTT CASSHPPGEAFF
. TRBJ1-5 TRBV2 . TGTGCCAGCAGCCCCGGCGAGGGTAGCAATCAGCCCCAGCATTTT CASSPGEGSNQPQHF
TRBD1 TRBJ2-2 TRBV19 once TGTGCCAGTACAGGGGGCGTATACACCGGGGAGCTGTTTTTT CASTGGVYTGELFF
. TRBJ2-2 TRBV30 . TGTGCCTGGAGTGTACCCGAGGTTTCGAACACCGGGGAGCTGTTTTTT CAWSVPEVSNTGELFF
TRBD2 TRBJ2-7 TRBV7-9 . TGTGCCAGCAGCCCCTCGGGAGGGAGCCACGAGCAGTACTTC CASSPSGGSHEQYF
. TRBJ1-2 TRBV15 . TGTGCCACCAGCAGAGATAAAGAGGGGCAGGGAGGCTACACCTTC CATSRDKEGQGGYTF
. TRBJ2-1 TRBV27 . TGTGCCAGCAGTTTTGAGGGCGTGGGATACAATGAGCAGTTCTTC CASSFEGVGYNEQFF
. TRBJ2-7 TRBV4-3 . TGCGCCAGCAGCCAAGAGGTCGGGGGAGAGGAGCAGTACTTC CASSQEVGGEEQYF
. TRBJ1-5 TRBV9 . TGTGCCAGCAGCGCGTCTGGCCTTAGCAATCAGCCCCAGCATTTT CASSASGLSNQPQHF
TRBD1 TRBJ1-5 TRBV2 . TGTGCCAGCAGGGACGGGACAGACTATAGCAATCAGCCCCAGCATTTT CASRDGTDYSNQPQHF
TRBD1 TRBJ2-5 TRBV7-7 . TGTGCTAGCAGCTCCGGGACAGGGATGCAAGAGACCCAGTACTTC CASSSGTGMQETQYF
TRBD1 TRBJ2-5 TRBV11-3 . TGTGCCAGCAGCTTAGATCCCCCGGGGACAGGGGAAAGCCAGTACTTC CASSLDPPGTGESQYF
. TRBJ2-3 TRBV9 . TGTGCCAGCAGCGTGTACTCAGATACGCAGTATTTT CASSVYSDTQYF
. TRBJ2-1 TRBV7-2 . TGTGCCAGCAGCTTAGGGCCTGGGGATGAGCAGTTCTTC CASSLGPGDEQFF
. TRBJ2-3 TRBV19 . TGTGCCAGTAGCCTTTACGGCAGCACAGATACGCAGTATTTT CASSLYGSTDTQYF
TRBD1 TRBJ1-5 TRBV4-1 . TGCGCCAGCAGCCAGACAGGGGGATCGGGTCAGCCCCAGCATTTT CASSQTGGSGQPQHF
TRBD2 TRBJ2-7 TRBV2 . TGTGCCAGCAGCCGCGGGACTAGCGGAACTACCTACGAGCAGTACTTC CASSRGTSGTTYEQYF
TRBD2 TRBJ2-3 TRBV9 . TGTGCCAGCAGCGTAATTAGCGGGAGAGTAGATACGCAGTATTTT CASSVISGRVDTQYF
TRBD1 TRBJ1-6 TRBV11-2 . TGTGCCAGCAGCTTAGCCAGGGGGCTTTATTCACCCCTCCACTTT CASSLARGLYSPLHF
TRBD2 TRBJ2-5 TRBV28 . TGTGCCAGCAGTTTCGAAGGGCGGGAGGGGGAGACCCAGTACTTC CASSFEGREGETQYF
. TRBJ2-3 TRBV11-3 . TGTGCCAGCAGCTTAGAGGGCACAGATACGCAGTATTTT CASSLEGTDTQYF
. TRBJ1-1 TRBV29-1 . TGCAGCGTTGAGCGCAGTAGACAGCTCCGAACTGAAGCTTTCTTT CSVERSRQLRTEAFF
. TRBJ1-3 TRBV19 . TGTGCCAGTAGTATACCAGGGTACGGACACACCATATATTTT CASSIPGYGHTIYF
. TRBJ2-5 TRBV7-2 . TGTGCCAGCAGCGCTAGTCCCCCTCACCCTCGAGAGACCCAGTACTTC CASSASPPHPRETQYF
. TRBJ1-2 TRBV29-1 . TGCAGCGCCCGGGGGGGGTTTAGCTATGGCTACACCTTC CSARGGFSYGYTF
. TRBJ1-1 TRBV18 . TGTGCCAGCTCACCAGGTGCGGGGTTCACTGAAGCTTTCTTT CASSPGAGFTEAFF
. TRBJ1-5 TRBV6-5 once TGTGCCAGCAGTGCGGGTCCTAATCAGCCCCAGCATTTT CASSAGPNQPQHF
TRBD1 TRBJ1-6 TRBV7-9 . TGTGCCAGCAGCCCAACAGGGGGCGGGTATAATTCACCCCTCCACTTT CASSPTGGGYNSPLHF
. TRBJ1-4 TRBV5-1 few TGCGCCAGCAGCTTGTCGGAACCAACTAATGAAAAACTGTTTTTT CASSLSEPTNEKLFF
. TRBJ1-1 TRBV7-8 . TGTGCCAGCAGCTTGGCGGGGCATACGGAAGCTTTCTTT CASSLAGHTEAFF
TRBD1 TRBJ1-1 TRBV29-1 . TGCAGCGTGCCGGGACAGGGTGGTAGGAACACTGAAGCTTTCTTT CSVPGQGGRNTEAFF
TRBD2 TRBJ2-2 TRBV10-1 once TGCGCCAGTAAACCGACTAGCGAGACCGGGGAGCTGTTTTTT CASKPTSETGELFF
. TRBJ2-7 TRBV14 . TGTGCCAGCAGCCAAGCACTTAACTACGAGCAGTACTTC CASSQALNYEQYF
. TRBJ2-5 TRBV27 once TGTGCCAGCAGTTTATTTCCGGGGGCCTCAGAGACCCAGTACTTC CASSLFPGASETQYF
TRBD1 TRBJ1-5 TRBV23-1 . TGCGCCAGCAGTCAGCCAATCCTTGACAGGGAGGGCCAGCCCCAGCATTTT CASSQPILDREGQPQHF
. TRBJ2-3 TRBV28 . TGTGCCAGCAGTAAAGGTCAGGGTCTAGCCACAGATACGCAGTATTTT CASSKGQGLATDTQYF
TRBD1 TRBJ2-5 TRBV30 . TGTGCCTGGGGACAGGGGGCAGAGACCCAGTACTTC CAWGQGAETQYF
TRBD1 TRBJ1-4 TRBV2 . TGTGCCAGCAGGGGACAGGATCGGGGAACTAATGAAAAACTGTTTTTT CASRGQDRGTNEKLFF
TRBD2 TRBJ2-7 TRBV6-5 . TGTGCCAGCAGTCGGGAGGGTACTCTTGCCTACGAGCAGTACTTC CASSREGTLAYEQYF
. TRBJ1-2 TRBV30 . TGTGCCTGGAGGGTAGAACCGGGACTCCGAGCTCGTGGCTACACCTTC CAWRVEPGLRARGYTF
. TRBJ2-1 TRBV11-3 once TGTGCCAGCAGCTTAGACGGCCAGCTACTAAGCAATGAGCAGTTCTTC CASSLDGQLLSNEQFF
TRBD2 TRBJ2-1 TRBV15 once TGTGCCACCAGCAGAGATCGCCCAGCGGGAGGTGAGCAGTTCTTC CATSRDRPAGGEQFF
. TRBJ1-3 TRBV30 once TGTGCCTGGAGTCTTTCTGGAAACACCATATATTTT CAWSLSGNTIYF
TRBD1 TRBJ1-2 TRBV7-9 . TGTGCCAGCAGCCCAGACAGGGCGGGCGCCTATGGCTACACCTTC CASSPDRAGAYGYTF
. TRBJ2-7 TRBV6-1 . TGTGCCAGCAGTACTACTAGCTTTCGCTACTACGAGCAGTACTTC CASSTTSFRYYEQYF
. TRBJ1-2 TRBV19 . TGTGCCAGTAGTATTGGGGGTAACTATGGCTACACCTTC CASSIGGNYGYTF
TRBD1 TRBJ1-4 TRBV28 . TGTGCCAGCAGTTTGGACAGGGTAGAGGAAAAACTGTTTTTT CASSLDRVEEKLFF
TRBD1 TRBJ1-1 TRBV5-1 . TGCGCCAGCAGCTTGCCAGGGACAGGAGTGAACACTGAAGCTTTCTTT CASSLPGTGVNTEAFF
TRBD1 TRBJ2-2 TRBV10-1 few TGCGCCAGCAGTGAGGGACAGGGCCTCACCGGGGAGCTGTTTTTT CASSEGQGLTGELFF